This TCR beta chain was captured in a study of CD8 T cells in ankylosing spondylitis. The study, taken as a whole, reports: Ankylosing spondylitis blood appeared to be characterized by a TCR beta motif of under 10 highly homologous variants. Disease-linked clones reportedly concentrated significantly in matched ankylosing spondylitis synovial fluid. Clones linked with disease were CD8+ and fairly uncommon in the peripheral blood.

The germline V gene encodes CDR1 SQVTM and CDR2 ANQGSEA. The CDR3 loop spans 11 amino acids. V shed 7 bases and J shed 3 bases, with 10 bases lying between them. Ten or more counts support this clonotype. Antigen: not known. It was by quantitative 5'-RACE with molecular barcodes that TCR beta libraries were made. TCRdb called the 5' RACE reads again in MiXCR, with one record for every CDR3 protein. The sample carries about 840,000 distinct CDR3 sequences, approximately 12% recorded once. The chain has TRBV29-1 and TRBJ2-7; no clear D. This receptor was obtained from a male donor with ankylosing spondylitis. Sequenced: blood, either unsorted or a sorted T cell fraction (not recorded which). The CDR3: CSADTLYEQYF. DNA of the CDR3: TGCAGCGCTGACACCCTCTACGAGCAGTACTTC.